The next 20 T cell receptor beta chains were all read from a single sample in a study of CD8 T cell repertoires and HIV-1 epitope variants. Using immunoSEQ multiplex PCR, the repertoire was profiled, and TCRdb retains in-frame clones only, with some absent. The sample holds some 100,000 clones; roughly 81% are singletons and the top ten take roughly 26%. Specimen: uncultured baseline CD8+ T cells from peripheral blood mononuclear cells (PBMCs). The receptors stem from a male donor with HIV.

This clone was counted a few times. The V and J genes are TRBV28 and TRBJ2-5, with TRBD1 matching over 8 bases. Germline CDR1 is MDHEN and CDR2 is SYDVKM. The CDR3 consists of 14 residues. V was pared by 5 bases and J by 5 bases, with 7 bases of the junction left unmatched. The CDR3 region is CASSKSGGLETQYF. DNA of the CDR3: TGTGCCAGCAGTAAGTCAGGGGGCTTGGAGACCCAGTACTTC.

V usage is TRBV13 and J usage is TRBJ2-3; perhaps TRBD2 as D (5 bases). There are 13 residues in the CDR3. Germline V lookup: CDR1 PRHDT, CDR2 FYEKMQ (reference sequence). V was trimmed by 6 bases and J by 4 bases, leaving 11 bases between them. In DNA, the CDR3 is TGTGCCAGCAGTGCCGTCGGGGCAGATACGCAGTATTTT. Its protein is CASSAVGADTQYF.

This clone was recorded once. The chain recombines TRBV30 with TRBJ1-1; 7 bases line up with TRBD1. The germline gives CDR1 GTSNPN, CDR2 SVGIG (reference sequence). Unmatched junction bases numbered 8, after V lost 7 bases and J lost 0 bases. The CDR3 length is 14 residues. The CDR3 here is CASQAGTVNTEAFF. As DNA, the CDR3 is TGTGCCTCTCAAGCCGGGACAGTGAACACTGAAGCTTTCTTT.

The V call is TRBV4-1, the J call TRBJ2-5; possible D gene TRBD2, 6 bases. The ends were cut back, 4 bases at V and 12 bases at J, with 18 bases in the middle. The CDR3 sequence is 13 residues long. The germline V gene has CDR1 MGHRA and CDR2 YSYEKL. DNA of the CDR3: TGCGCCAGCAGCCGAGACCCGACTAGTGAAAAGTACTTC. Amino acid sequence: CASSRDPTSEKYF.

This clone was detected only a few times. The V gene is TRBV19, the J gene TRBJ1-5; 8 bases fit TRBD1. Per the germline V gene, CDR1 is LNHDA and CDR2 is SQIVND (reference sequence). V was clipped by 9 bases and J by 5 bases; unmatched bases: 3. The CDR3 sequence is 12 residues long. CDR3 in DNA: TGTGCCAGCAGACAGGGGTATCAGCCCCAGCATTTT. This sequence encodes CASRQGYQPQHF.

This chain joins TRBV15 and TRBJ2-7, with D perhaps being TRBD1 or TRBD2 (7 bases each). Germline assignment: CDR1 LNHNV and CDR2 YYDKDF (reference sequence). This CDR3 has 18 amino acids. Trimming pared 1 base from V and 3 bases from J, leaving 22 bases between. The CDR3 sequence: CATSRAGVGQGGFYEQYF. The CDR3 bases are TGTGCCACCAGCAGAGCTGGTGTGGGTCAGGGGGGGTTCTACGAGCAGTACTTC.

The V call is TRBV2, the J call TRBJ2-7, with 10 positions matching TRBD1. Germline assignment: CDR1 SNHLY and CDR2 FYNNEI. Germline trimming cut 6 bases from V and 8 bases from J; bases unmatched to any gene: 7. The CDR3 covers 13 residues. CDR3 DNA sequence: TGTGCCAGCAGCTCCCGGGGACAGGGGAAGCAGTACTTC. Translated: CASSSRGQGKQYF.

The chain combines TRBV4-1 with TRBJ1-5; D is possibly TRBD1 (6 bases). This CDR3 region has 15 residues. The germline V gene encodes CDR1 MGHRA and CDR2 YSYEKL. Trimming left V 0 bases short and J 1 base short, with 7 bases between. The CDR3: CASSQEGGSNQPQHF. Written as DNA, the CDR3 is TGCGCCAGCAGCCAAGAAGGGGGAAGCAATCAGCCCCAGCATTTT.

In this sample, this clone turned up once. This sequence joins TRBV7-2 and TRBJ1-2, with a possible D match to TRBD1 (5 bases). The CDR3 totals 13 residues. V was pared by 5 bases and J by 2 bases, with 9 bases between. Germline assignment: CDR1 SGHTA and CDR2 FQGNSA. The DNA for the CDR3 is TGTGCCAGCAGCGTGGGACCGAACTATGGCTACACCTTC. Protein: CASSVGPNYGYTF.

The CDR3 nucleotides are TGCGCCAGCAGCTTGGCGAAGGTTGTCTGGGACGAGCAGTACTTC. It encodes CASSLAKVVWDEQYF. The gene calls are TRBV5-1 and TRBJ2-7; D unresolved. The CDR3 has 15 amino acids. In germline, CDR1 is SGHRS, CDR2 YFSETQ. V shed 0 bases and J shed 5 bases, with 15 bases lying between them.

This clone turned up a few times. This chain joins TRBV7-6 and TRBJ2-6; possibly TRBD2 for D (6 bases). The CDR3 consists of 18 residues. With 5 bases removed from V and 0 bases from J, the gap between germline ends came to 17 bases. The germline CDR1 and CDR2 sequences are SGHVS and FNYEAQ. CDR3 in amino acids: CASSPYVGGVSGANVLTF. CDR3 coding DNA: TGTGCCAGCAGCCCATATGTTGGAGGGGTCTCTGGGGCCAACGTCCTGACTTTC.

The rearrangement uses TRBV7-9 and TRBJ2-3; 15 bases are shared with TRBD2. The V and J ends lost 5 bases and 13 bases, in that order; junction bases with no gene match: 10. This CDR3 comprises 15 residues. Germline values: CDR1 SEHNR, CDR2 FQNEAQ (reference sequence). CDR3 sequence: CASSLGLAGGPQEYF. The CDR3 DNA is TGTGCCAGCAGCCTAGGACTAGCGGGAGGGCCGCAGGAGTATTTT.

The chain carries TRBV18 and TRBJ2-4; no definite D call. Germline V gene lookup returns CDR1 KGHSH and CDR2 LQKENI. The CDR3 is made up of 13 amino acids. V lost 3 bases to trimming and J lost 5 bases, with 8 bases between them. In DNA, the CDR3 is TGTGCCAGCTCACCTGGACGGGAAAACATTCAGTACTTC. Translated: CASSPGRENIQYF.

This rearrangement joins TRBV7-6 to TRBJ1-3; tentatively, D is TRBD1 (5 bases). The CDR3 sequence is 16 residues long. The ends were cut back, 6 bases at V and 1 base at J, with 16 bases in the middle. Germline V gives CDR1 SGHVS, CDR2 FNYEAQ. DNA of the CDR3: TGTGCCAGCAGTCCCGGTCCGGGGGGATCTGGAAACACCATATATTTT. Protein: CASSPGPGGSGNTIYF.

The J gene is TRBJ2-7, the V gene TRBV5-6; 7 bases agree with TRBD2. Germline V gives CDR1 SGHDT, CDR2 YYEEEE. V lost 3 bases and J lost 2; bases outside the gene matches: 11. There are 16 residues in the CDR3. For the CDR3, the DNA is TGTGCCAGCAGCTCGGTTGTAGGGAGCGGGACCTACGAGCAGTACTTC. It yields the protein CASSSVVGSGTYEQYF. The whole variable domain, remainder taken from reference TRBV5-6 and TRBJ2-7, is DAGVTQSPTHLIKTRGQQVTLRCSPKSGHDTVSWYQQALGQGPQFIFQYYEEEERQRGNFPDRFSGHQFPNYSSELNVNALLLGDSALYLCASSSVVGSGTYEQYFGPGTRLTVT.

This clone turned up a few times. As DNA, the CDR3 is TGTGCCAGCAGCGTCGGGACAGGGTTTGCCGAGCAGTACTTC. This codes for CASSVGTGFAEQYF. The rearrangement links TRBV21-1 to TRBJ2-7; the table calls TRBD1, which could not be checked here. TRBV21-1 is a recognized pseudogene. CDR3 size: 14 residues.

This clone was found a few times. The chain uses TRBV28 and TRBJ1-2; D remains unclear. The CDR3 length is 16 residues. Germline loops: CDR1 MDHEN, CDR2 SYDVKM. The ends were cut back, 4 bases at V and 6 bases at J, with 21 bases in the middle. This chain's CDR3 is CASSSESWTLFDGYTF. In DNA, the CDR3 is TGTGCCAGCAGTTCCGAGTCGTGGACCCTCTTTGATGGCTACACCTTC.

The chain combines TRBV9 with TRBJ2-2; tentative D call: TRBD2 (7 bases). The V end lost 0 bases, the J end lost 6 bases, and 15 bases lay between the germline ends. The V gene's germline CDR1 is SGDLS and CDR2 YYNGEE. This CDR3 spans 16 amino acids. The CDR3 loop reads CASSVVGGAPAGELFF. The CDR3 region has the DNA TGTGCCAGCAGCGTAGTGGGGGGGGCCCCCGCCGGGGAGCTGTTTTTT.

The chain uses TRBV28 and TRBJ2-7; 9 nucleotides match TRBD2. The CDR3 is 13 residues long. The V gene's germline CDR1 is MDHEN and CDR2 SYDVKM. V lost 2 bases to trimming and J lost 6 bases; unmatched junction nucleotides: 2. CDR3 DNA sequence: TGTGCCAGCAGTTTAGTTAGCGGGAGCGAGCAGTACTTC. Its protein is CASSLVSGSEQYF.

The chain couples TRBV9 to TRBJ2-1; D might be TRBD1 or TRBD2, each matching 5 bases. The CDR3 runs to 14 residues. The germline V and J ends were trimmed by 1 base and 9 bases, with 14 bases remaining between them. Germline assignment: CDR1 SGDLS and CDR2 YYNGEE. Here the CDR3 reads CASSVTGALSEQFF. For the CDR3, the DNA is TGTGCCAGCAGCGTAACCGGGGCCCTCAGTGAGCAGTTCTTC. Drawing the rest from reference TRBV9 and TRBJ2-1, the complete variable domain is DSGVTQTPKHLITATGQRVTLRCSPRSGDLSVYWYQQSLDQGLQFLIQYYNGEERAKGNILERFSAQQFPDLHSELNLSSLELGDSALYFCASSVTGALSEQFFGPGTRLTVL.